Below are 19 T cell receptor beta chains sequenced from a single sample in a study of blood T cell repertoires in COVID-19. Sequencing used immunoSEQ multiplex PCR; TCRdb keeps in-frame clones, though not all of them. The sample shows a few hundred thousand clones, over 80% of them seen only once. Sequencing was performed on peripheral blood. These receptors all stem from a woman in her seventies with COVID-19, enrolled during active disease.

The CDR3: CASSEGRGQGRMYF. In DNA form, the CDR3 reads TGTGCCAGCAGTGAAGGTAGGGGGCAGGGGAGAATGTACTTC. The J gene is TRBJ2-4, the V gene TRBV6-1; 7 bases map to TRBD1. The V gene's germline CDR1 is MNHNS and CDR2 SASEGT. The CDR3 has 14 residues. The junction had 12 bases not matched to a gene; V was cut back by 1 base and J by 15 bases.

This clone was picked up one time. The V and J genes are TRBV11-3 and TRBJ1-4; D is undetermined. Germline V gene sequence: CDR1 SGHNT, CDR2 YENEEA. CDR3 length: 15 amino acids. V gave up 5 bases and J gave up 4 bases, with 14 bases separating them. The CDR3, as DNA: TGTGCCAGCAGCGAACGACTGACTCATAATGAAAAACTGTTTTTT. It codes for CASSERLTHNEKLFF.

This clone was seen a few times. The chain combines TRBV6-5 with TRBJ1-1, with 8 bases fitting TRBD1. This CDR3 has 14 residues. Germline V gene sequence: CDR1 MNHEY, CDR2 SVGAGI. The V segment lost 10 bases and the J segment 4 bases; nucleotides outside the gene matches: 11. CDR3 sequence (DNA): TGTGCCACCCGTTCAATAACAGGGGGCACTGAAGCTTTCTTT. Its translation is CATRSITGGTEAFF.

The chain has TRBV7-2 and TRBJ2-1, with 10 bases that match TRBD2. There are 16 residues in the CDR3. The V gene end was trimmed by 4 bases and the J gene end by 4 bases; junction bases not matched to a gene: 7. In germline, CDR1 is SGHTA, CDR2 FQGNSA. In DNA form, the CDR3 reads TGTGCCAGCAGCTCTTCACTAGCGGGATGGTACAATGAGCAGTTCTTC. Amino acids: CASSSSLAGWYNEQFF.

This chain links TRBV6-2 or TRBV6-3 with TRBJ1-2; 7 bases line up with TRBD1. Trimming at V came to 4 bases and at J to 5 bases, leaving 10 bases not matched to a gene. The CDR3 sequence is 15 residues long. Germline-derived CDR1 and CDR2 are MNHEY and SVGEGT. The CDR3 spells CASSSTGQILYGYTF. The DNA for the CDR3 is TGTGCCAGCAGTTCCACGGGACAGATTTTATATGGCTACACCTTC.

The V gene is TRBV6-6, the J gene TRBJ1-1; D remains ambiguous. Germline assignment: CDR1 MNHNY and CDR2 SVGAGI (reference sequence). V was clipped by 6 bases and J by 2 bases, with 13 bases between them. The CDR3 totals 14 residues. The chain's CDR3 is CASSHQVKNTEAFF. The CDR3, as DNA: TGTGCCAGCAGCCATCAGGTTAAAAACACTGAAGCTTTCTTT.

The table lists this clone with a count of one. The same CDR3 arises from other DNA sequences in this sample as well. In DNA form, the CDR3 reads TGTGCCAGCAGCCTGACAGGGGGCACTGAAGCTTTCTTT. Translating gives CASSLTGGTEAFF. The V and J genes are TRBV6-4 and TRBJ1-1; TRBD1 matches at 9 bases. V shed 6 bases and J 4 bases; nucleotides not matched to a gene: 3. Per the germline V gene, CDR1 is MRHNA and CDR2 is SNTAGT. The CDR3 loop spans 13 amino acids.

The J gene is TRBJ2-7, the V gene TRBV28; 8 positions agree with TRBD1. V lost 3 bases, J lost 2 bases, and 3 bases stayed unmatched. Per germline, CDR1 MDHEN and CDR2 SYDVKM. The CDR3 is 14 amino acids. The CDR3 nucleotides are TGTGCCAGCAGTTTCCAGGACAGGGCCTACGAGCAGTACTTC. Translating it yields CASSFQDRAYEQYF. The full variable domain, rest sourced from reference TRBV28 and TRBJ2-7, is DVKVTQSSRYLVKRTGEKVFLECVQDMDHENMFWYRQDPGLGLRLIYFSYDVKMKEKGDIPEGYSVSREKKERFSLILESASTNQTSMYLCASSFQDRAYEQYFGPGTRLTVT.

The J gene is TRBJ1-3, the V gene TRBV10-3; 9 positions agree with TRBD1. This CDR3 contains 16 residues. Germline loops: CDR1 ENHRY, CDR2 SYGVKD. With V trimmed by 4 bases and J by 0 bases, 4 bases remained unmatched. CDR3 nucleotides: TGTGCCATCAGTGCGGGACAGGGTGGCTCTGGAAACACCATATATTTT. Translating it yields CAISAGQGGSGNTIYF.

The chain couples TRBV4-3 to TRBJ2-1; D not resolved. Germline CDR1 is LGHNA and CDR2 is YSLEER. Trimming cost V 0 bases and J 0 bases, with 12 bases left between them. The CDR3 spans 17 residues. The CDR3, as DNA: TGCGCCAGCAGCCAAGATAGCCTGTCTAGCTCCTACAATGAGCAGTTCTTC. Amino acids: CASSQDSLSSSYNEQFF.

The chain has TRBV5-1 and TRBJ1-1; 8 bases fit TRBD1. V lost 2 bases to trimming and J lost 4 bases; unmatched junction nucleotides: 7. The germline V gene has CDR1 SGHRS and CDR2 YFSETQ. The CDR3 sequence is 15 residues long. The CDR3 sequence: CASSFIQGAPTEAFF. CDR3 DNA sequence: TGCGCCAGCAGCTTTATTCAGGGGGCACCCACTGAAGCTTTCTTT.

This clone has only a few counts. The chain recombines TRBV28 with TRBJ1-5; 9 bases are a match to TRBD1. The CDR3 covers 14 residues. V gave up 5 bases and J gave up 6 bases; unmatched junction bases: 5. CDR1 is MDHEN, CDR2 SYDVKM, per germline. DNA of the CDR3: TGTGCCAGCAGTGAGACAGGGGGGATTCAGCCCCAGCATTTT. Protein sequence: CASSETGGIQPQHF.

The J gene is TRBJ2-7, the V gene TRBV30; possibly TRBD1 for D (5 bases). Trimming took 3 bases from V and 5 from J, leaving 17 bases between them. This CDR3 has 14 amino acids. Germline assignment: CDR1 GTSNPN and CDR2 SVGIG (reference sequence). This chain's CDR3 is CAWSPQALSDEQYF. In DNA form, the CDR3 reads TGTGCCTGGAGCCCACAGGCGCTTTCTGACGAGCAGTACTTC. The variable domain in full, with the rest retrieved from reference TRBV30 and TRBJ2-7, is SQTIHQWPATLVQPVGSPLSLECTVEGTSNPNLYWYRQAAGRGLQLLFYSVGIGQISSEVPQNLSASRPQDRQFILSSKKLLLSDSGFYLCAWSPQALSDEQYFGPGTRLTVT.

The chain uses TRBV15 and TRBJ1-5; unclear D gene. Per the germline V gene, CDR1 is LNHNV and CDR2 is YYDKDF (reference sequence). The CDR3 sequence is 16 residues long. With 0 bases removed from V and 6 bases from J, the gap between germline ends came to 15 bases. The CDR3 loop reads CATSRDIDVSVQPQHF. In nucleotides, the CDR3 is TGTGCCACCAGCAGAGATATAGATGTTTCGGTTCAGCCCCAGCATTTT.

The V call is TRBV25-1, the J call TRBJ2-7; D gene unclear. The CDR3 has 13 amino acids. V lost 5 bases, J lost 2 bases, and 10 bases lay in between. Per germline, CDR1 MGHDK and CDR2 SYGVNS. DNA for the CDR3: TGTGCCAGCAGTACCTATACTACCTACGAGCAGTACTTC. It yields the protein CASSTYTTYEQYF.

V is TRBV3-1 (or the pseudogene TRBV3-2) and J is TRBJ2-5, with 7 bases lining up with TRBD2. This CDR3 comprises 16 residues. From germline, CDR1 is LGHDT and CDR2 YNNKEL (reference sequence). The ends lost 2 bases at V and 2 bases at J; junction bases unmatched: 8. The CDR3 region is CASSQTRPSGQETQYF. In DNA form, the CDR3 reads TGTGCCAGCAGCCAAACAAGACCTAGCGGACAAGAGACCCAGTACTTC.

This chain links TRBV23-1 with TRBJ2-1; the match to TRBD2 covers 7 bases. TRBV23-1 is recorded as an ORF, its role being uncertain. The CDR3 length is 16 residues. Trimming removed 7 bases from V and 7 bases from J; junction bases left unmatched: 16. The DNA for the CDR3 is TGCGCCAGCAAGCCCCACCCGGGGGAGGGGAAAAATGAGCAGTTCTTC. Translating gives CASKPHPGEGKNEQFF.

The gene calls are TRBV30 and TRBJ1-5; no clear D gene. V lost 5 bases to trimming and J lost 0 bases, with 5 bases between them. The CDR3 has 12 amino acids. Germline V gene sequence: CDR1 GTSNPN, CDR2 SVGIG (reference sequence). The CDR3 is CAWGYSNQPQHF. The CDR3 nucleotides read TGTGCCTGGGGATATAGCAATCAGCCCCAGCATTTT.

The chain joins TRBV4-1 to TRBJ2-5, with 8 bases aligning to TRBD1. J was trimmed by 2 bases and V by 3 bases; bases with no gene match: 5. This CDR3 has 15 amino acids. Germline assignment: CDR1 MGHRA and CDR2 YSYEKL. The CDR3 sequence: CASSHPGQGQETQYF. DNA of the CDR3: TGCGCCAGCAGCCACCCAGGACAGGGTCAAGAGACCCAGTACTTC.